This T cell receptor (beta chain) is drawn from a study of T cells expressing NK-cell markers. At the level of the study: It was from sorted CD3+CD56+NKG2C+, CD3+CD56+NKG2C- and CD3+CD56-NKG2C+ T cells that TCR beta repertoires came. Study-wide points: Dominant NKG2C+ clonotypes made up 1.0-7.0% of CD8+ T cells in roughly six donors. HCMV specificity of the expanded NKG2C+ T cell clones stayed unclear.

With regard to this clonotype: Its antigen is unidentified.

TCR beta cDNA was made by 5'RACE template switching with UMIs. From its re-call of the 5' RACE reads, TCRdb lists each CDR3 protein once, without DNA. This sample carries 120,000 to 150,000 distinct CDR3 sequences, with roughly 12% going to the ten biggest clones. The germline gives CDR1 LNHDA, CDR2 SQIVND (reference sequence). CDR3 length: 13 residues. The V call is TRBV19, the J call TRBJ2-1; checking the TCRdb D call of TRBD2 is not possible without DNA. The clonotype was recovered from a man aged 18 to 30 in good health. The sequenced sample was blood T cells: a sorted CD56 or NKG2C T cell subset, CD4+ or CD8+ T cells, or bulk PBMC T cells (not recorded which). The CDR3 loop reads CASSIARGSEQFF.